The source of this T cell receptor beta chain is a study of blood T cell repertoires in COVID-19. The J segment lost 9 bases and the V segment lost 3 bases, leaving 10 bases of the junction unmatched. This CDR3 is built from 16 residues. CDR1 and CDR2 from the germline V gene are MNHEY and SVGEGT. Repertoires were generated with immunoSEQ multiplex PCR, while TCRdb's copy carries only in-frame clones and drops some. Among 150,000 or so clones listed, about 85% were seen once. The chain couples TRBV6-2 or TRBV6-3 to TRBJ2-1, with 11 bases that match TRBD2. This sequence was found in a woman aged 40 to 50 who had been exposed to COVID-19. Sequences were obtained from PBMCs or T cells enriched from blood (not recorded which). The CDR3 nucleotides read TGTGCCAGCAGTTATGATCCGGGACTAGCGGCCCTTGAGCAGTTCTTC. Encoded protein: CASSYDPGLAALEQFF.